Listed below are T cell receptor beta chains from one sample, sequenced in a study of blood T cell repertoires in COVID-19. Here immunoSEQ multiplex PCR was the method, and the copy in TCRdb shows in-frame clones only, minus some. Of approximately 140,000 clones in the sample, about nine tenths are singletons; the top ten hold 3.5% to 4.5%. Sequences were obtained from PBMCs or T cells enriched from blood (not recorded which). The receptor source for this set is a woman in her thirties or forties who had been exposed to COVID-19. Each CDR3 is given with its conserved first and last residue. The D gene is left open where the match is weak. Expanded clones get a size class; other rows say once, few or many, or leave the size out.

V gene	clone size	J gene	D gene	CDR3 DNA	CDR3 protein
TRBV6-5	once	TRBJ1-1	TRBD1	TGTGCCAGCACCCGGGGACAGCAGAACACTGAAGCTTTCTTT	CASTRGQQNTEAFF
TRBV28	NA	TRBJ2-1	TRBD1	TGTGCCAGCAGTCCACAACTAGGGACAGGGGGCGATGAGCAGTTCTTC	CASSPQLGTGGDEQFF
TRBV9	many	TRBJ2-2	NA	TGTGCCAGCAGCCCAGCGGTGGAGCGGCCTTACACCGGGGAGCTGTTTTTT	CASSPAVERPYTGELFF
TRBV3-1/TRBV3-2	once	TRBJ2-2	TRBD1	TGTGCCAGCAGCCAGGCAGGGGGCCTCAATTTCGCGAACACCGGGGAGCTGTTTTTT	CASSQAGGLNFANTGELFF
TRBV6-1	NA	TRBJ2-3	TRBD2	TGTGCCAGCAGTGACGGCGGGGGGACCGTGGATACGCAGTATTTT	CASSDGGGTVDTQYF
TRBV9	NA	TRBJ1-6	NA	TGTGCCAGCAGCGTTCAGGGAGAGGGAGGGAGATCACCCCTCCACTTT	CASSVQGEGGRSPLHF
TRBV3-1/TRBV3-2	NA	TRBJ2-3	NA	TGTGCCAGCAGCCAAGTTGGGGCCAAGACAGATACGCAGTATTTT	CASSQVGAKTDTQYF
TRBV27	NA	TRBJ1-6	NA	TGTGCCAGCAGTCGAGGGGGGGGTTCGGGTTCACCCCTCCACTTT	CASSRGGGSGSPLHF
TRBV27	NA	TRBJ1-3	NA	TGTGCCAGCAGTTTAGGAGGTATTGGAAACACCATATATTTT	CASSLGGIGNTIYF
TRBV18	NA	TRBJ2-7	TRBD2	TGTGCCAGCTCACCCAACCCCGTTGGACTAGTGGCCTACGAGCAGTACTTC	CASSPNPVGLVAYEQYF
TRBV6-5	once	TRBJ1-2	TRBD1	TGTGCCAGCAAGGTCCCAACGGGACAGCACTATGGCTACACCTTC	CASKVPTGQHYGYTF
TRBV13	NA	TRBJ1-1	TRBD1	TGTGCCAGCAGCCCCCGGGGACAGGCGGTCACTGAAGCTTTCTTT	CASSPRGQAVTEAFF
TRBV27	NA	TRBJ2-2	TRBD2	TGTGCCAGCAGTTTGGGGGCGGGGTTCGGGTTTAGCGGGAAGTCGAACACCGGGGAGCTGTTTTTT	CASSLGAGFGFSGKSNTGELFF
TRBV28	NA	TRBJ2-7	TRBD2	TGTGCCAGCAGCCCTACTAGCGGGAGACTCGAGCAGTACTTC	CASSPTSGRLEQYF
TRBV4-3	NA	TRBJ1-2	NA	TGCGCCAGCAGCCAAGAGCGGGGCGGCGGCTACACCTTC	CASSQERGGGYTF
TRBV19	NA	TRBJ2-7	TRBD1	TGTGCCAGTAGTCTATATTCGGGCGGGACAGGGGCCTACGAGCAGTACTTC	CASSLYSGGTGAYEQYF
TRBV7-3	NA	TRBJ2-2	NA	TGTGCCAGCAGCGGAACAGGGAACACCGGGGAGCTGTTTTTT	CASSGTGNTGELFF
TRBV19	once	TRBJ1-6	NA	TGTGCCAGTAGCCCCAGTGGTTCACCCCTCCACTTT	CASSPSGSPLHF
TRBV7-9	NA	TRBJ2-7	TRBD2	TGTGCCAGCAGCCTAGGTGGCGGGGGATCCTACGAGCAGTACTTC	CASSLGGGGSYEQYF
TRBV2	NA	TRBJ1-2	NA	TGTGCCAGCAGTGACCCGCGAGACTATGGCTACACCTTC	CASSDPRDYGYTF
TRBV6-1	NA	TRBJ1-1	NA	TGTGCCAGCAGTGAAAGACCGGGGTGGTACGCGGAAGCTTTCTTT	CASSERPGWYAEAFF
TRBV13	NA	TRBJ2-4	NA	TGTGCCAGCAGCCCACGGGGAAACATTCAGTACTTC	CASSPRGNIQYF
TRBV13	NA	TRBJ2-3	TRBD2	TGTGCCAGCAGCTCTAGCGGGAGGGCCCCCCCAGATACGCAGTATTTT	CASSSSGRAPPDTQYF
TRBV2	NA	TRBJ1-1	NA	TGTGCCAGCAGATACAGGACAGAGAACACTGAAGCTTTCTTT	CASRYRTENTEAFF
TRBV29-1	NA	TRBJ2-1	TRBD1	TGCAGCGGATCGGGACAGGGATTATACAATGAGCAGTTCTTC	CSGSGQGLYNEQFF
TRBV9	NA	TRBJ2-1	NA	TGTGCCAGCAGCGTAGTTTGGGGGGATGAGCAGTTCTTC	CASSVVWGDEQFF
TRBV6-6	NA	TRBJ2-5	TRBD1	TGTGCCAGCAGTCCAACGACAGGGGTCCGGGAGACCCAGTACTTC	CASSPTTGVRETQYF
TRBV24-1	NA	TRBJ2-1	NA	TGTGCCACCAGTGACCGTACGGGCGGGTCAGGCAATGAGCAGTTCTTC	CATSDRTGGSGNEQFF
TRBV10-3	once	TRBJ1-6	NA	TGTGCCATCAGTCAGGGATCTAATTCACCCCTCCACTTT	CAISQGSNSPLHF
TRBV7-8	NA	TRBJ2-2	TRBD2	TGTGCCAGCAGCCCTAGGACTAGCGGGCCCACCGGGGAGCTGTTTTTT	CASSPRTSGPTGELFF
TRBV19	once	TRBJ2-2	TRBD2	TGTGCCAGTAGCCTAGCGGCGCACACCGGGGAGCTGTTTTTT	CASSLAAHTGELFF
TRBV27	NA	TRBJ2-3	TRBD2	TGTGCCAGCAGTTCTCAGACTAGCCCAATCACAGATACGCAGTATTTT	CASSSQTSPITDTQYF
TRBV6-2/TRBV6-3	NA	TRBJ1-1	NA	TGTGCCAGCAGTTTGGCCAGGGGCGAAGCTTTCTTT	CASSLARGEAFF
TRBV5-1	few	TRBJ2-1	NA	TGCGCCAGCAGCCGATTAGAAACAACAGGTGAGCAGTTCTTC	CASSRLETTGEQFF
TRBV21-1	NA	TRBJ1-1	NA	TGTGCCAGCAGCAAGTGGGGGACAGCGGTGTCTTTGGGCACTGAAGCTTTCTTT	CASSKWGTAVSLGTEAFF
TRBV6-5	NA	TRBJ2-7	NA	TGTGCCAGCAGTTCCCTCTACGAGCAGTACTTC	CASSSLYEQYF
TRBV6-5	NA	TRBJ1-2	NA	TGTGCCAGCGCCCGATGGAGGGGCTATGGCTACACCTTC	CASARWRGYGYTF
TRBV4-2	NA	TRBJ1-2	NA	TGTGCCAGCAGCCAAGAGGAGCACTATGGCTACACCTTC	CASSQEEHYGYTF
TRBV19	NA	TRBJ1-5	NA	TGTGCCACCAAAATAGGCTGGGGGGGCGAACAGCCCCAGCATTTT	CATKIGWGGEQPQHF
TRBV9	NA	TRBJ1-1	NA	TGTGCCAGCAGCGAAACAGGGATCACTGAAGCTTTCTTT	CASSETGITEAFF
TRBV2	once	TRBJ2-2	NA	TGTGCCAGCAGTGGCCTAGCGAGTAACACCGGGGAGCTGTTTTTT	CASSGLASNTGELFF
TRBV5-6	NA	TRBJ2-5	TRBD2	TGTGCCAGCACCTCGGGAGGGAGAGAGACCCAGTACTTC	CASTSGGRETQYF
TRBV9	NA	TRBJ1-2	NA	TGTGCCAGCAGCGCGGAGATGTCGAGTCATGGCTACACCTTC	CASSAEMSSHGYTF
TRBV5-4	once	TRBJ1-4	NA	TGTGCCAGCAGCTTGGACGGTATCAATGAAAAACTGTTTTTT	CASSLDGINEKLFF